This record covers a single T cell receptor (beta chain). The data were taken from a study of shared clonotypes between healthy human individuals. The germline V gene encodes CDR1 SGHRS and CDR2 YFSETQ. There are 14 residues in the CDR3. V was cut by 0 bases and J by 8 bases, with 14 bases left in between. At a deep level, the assay was run. Clones were sequenced by immunoSEQ multiplex PCR, and TCRdb holds only the in-frame ones, with some missing. Of over a million clones listed, approximately 80% are singletons. The receptor was derived from a man aged 18 to 29 in good health. Some clones in this sample may be carry-over from other donors' samples. Sample: memory CD4+ T cells from PBMCs. Subset here: CD45RA-negative fraction. V is TRBV5-1 and J is TRBJ1-1; D remains ambiguous. The DNA for the CDR3 is TGCGCCAGCAGCTTGGCAGGTACGTCAGCCGAAGCTTTCTTT. It translates to CASSLAGTSAEAFF.